Following are 23 T cell receptor beta chains from one sample sequenced in a study of blood T cell repertoires in COVID-19. The data were produced by immunoSEQ multiplex PCR, yet TCRdb's version contains in-frame clones alone and is incomplete. The sample lists 9,000 to 10,000 clones; around 81% were seen once. Sequencing used peripheral blood. These receptors originate from a human donor in a cohort sampled during active COVID-19.

This rearrangement joins TRBV7-8 to TRBJ2-7; 10 nucleotides align to TRBD2. V was clipped by 2 bases and J by 2 bases; unmatched bases: 3. The CDR3 has 15 residues. CDR1 and CDR2 (germline): SGHVS, FQNEAQ. The CDR3 DNA is TGTGCCAGCAGCTTAAGGACTAGCGGCACCTACGAGCAGTACTTC. This codes for CASSLRTSGTYEQYF.

The CDR3 region has the DNA TGTGCCAGCAGCTTAGATACGGGGGAGACCCAGTACTTC. Amino acid sequence: CASSLDTGETQYF. The V gene is TRBV11-2, the J gene TRBJ2-5, with TRBD2 as a possible D gene (5 bases). The V end was cut by 0 bases, the J end by 5 bases, with 7 bases between. The CDR3 extends over 13 amino acids. CDR1 SGHAT and CDR2 FQNNGV come from the germline V gene.

This chain links TRBV2 with TRBJ2-7; D perhaps matches TRBD1 (5 bases). Trimming stripped 7 bases from V and 2 bases from J, with 9 bases between. This CDR3 is built from 12 residues. The germline gives CDR1 SNHLY, CDR2 FYNNEI. CDR3 bases: TGTGCCAGCACCGCGACAGCCTACGAGCAGTACTTC. Translation gives CASTATAYEQYF.

The V gene is TRBV5-3, the J gene TRBJ1-1; 8 bases are shared with TRBD1. TRBV5-3 belongs to the ORF category, with a function that is uncertain. This CDR3 spans 14 amino acids. V trimming: 0 bases; J trimming: 3 bases; junction bases outside the gene matches: 1. The CDR3 bases are TGTGCCAGAAGCTTGGGGACAGGGCACACTGAAGCTTTCTTT. Translation: CARSLGTGHTEAFF.

The rearrangement links TRBV10-1 to TRBJ1-1; possible D gene TRBD1, 5 bases. V lost 8 bases, J lost 0 bases, and 7 bases lay in between. This CDR3 region has 12 residues. Germline CDR1 and CDR2: WNHNN and SYGVQD (reference sequence). The chain's CDR3 is CASQGMNTEAFF. CDR3 sequence (DNA): TGCGCCAGCCAGGGTATGAACACTGAAGCTTTCTTT.

The chain uses TRBV19 and TRBJ1-1, with 9 bases aligning to TRBD1. CDR1 and CDR2 from the germline V gene are LNHDA and SQIVND (reference sequence). The CDR3 extends over 15 amino acids. Trimming removed 6 bases from V and 1 base from J; junction bases left unmatched: 6. The CDR3 loop is CASRRDRVTNTEAFF. Written as DNA, the CDR3 is TGTGCCAGTAGGAGGGACAGGGTCACGAACACTGAAGCTTTCTTT. Looking up the rest from reference TRBV19 and TRBJ1-1 gives the full variable domain: DGGITQSPKYLFRKEGQNVTLSCEQNLNHDAMYWYRQDPGQGLRLIYYSQIVNDFQKGDIAEGYSVSREKKESFPLTVTSAQKNPTAFYLCASRRDRVTNTEAFFGQGTRLTVV.

This clone has more than one count but fewer than ten. The chain employs TRBV6-6 and TRBJ1-1; D perhaps matches TRBD1 (5 bases). The length of the CDR3 is 14 residues. V lost 5 bases and J 6 bases, leaving 16 bases between the germline ends. Germline CDR1 is MNHNY and CDR2 is SVGAGI (reference sequence). CDR3 region: CASSSDGGIAEAFF. The CDR3 DNA is TGTGCCAGCAGTAGTGACGGGGGAATTGCTGAAGCTTTCTTT.

The rearrangement links TRBV6-2 or TRBV6-3 to TRBJ1-5; a weak D match, TRBD1 (6 bases). The CDR3 runs 15 residues. Per the germline V gene, CDR1 is MNHEY and CDR2 is SVGEGT. V dropped 0 bases and J dropped 4 bases, with 10 bases sitting between them. CDR3 sequence reads: CASSYSGTPNQPQHF. The CDR3 nucleotides are TGTGCCAGCAGTTACTCGGGGACACCTAATCAGCCCCAGCATTTT.

The chain links TRBV7-2 to TRBJ2-3, with 8 bases lining up with TRBD1. Germline trimming cut 8 bases from V and 4 bases from J; bases unmatched to any gene: 11. The CDR3 runs 15 residues. The germline V gene encodes CDR1 SGHTA and CDR2 FQGNSA. The CDR3 sequence: CASAKGQAGADTQYF. The CDR3 DNA reads TGTGCCAGCGCAAAGGGACAGGCAGGGGCAGATACGCAGTATTTT.

The V gene is TRBV15, the J gene TRBJ1-3, with 7 bases identical to TRBD1. The CDR3 is 16 amino acids. Trimming cost V 1 base and J 2 bases; bases outside gene matches: 5. Germline V lookup: CDR1 LNHNV, CDR2 YYDKDF (reference sequence). CDR3: CATSRVQGRTGNTIYF. Written as DNA, the CDR3 is TGTGCCACCAGCAGAGTACAGGGGCGTACTGGAAACACCATATATTTT. Variable domain in full (rest from reference TRBV15 and TRBJ1-3): DAMVIQNPRYQVTQFGKPVTLSCSQTLNHNVMYWYQQKSSQAPKLLFHYYDKDFNNEADTPDNFQSRRPNTSFCFLDIRSPGLGDTAMYLCATSRVQGRTGNTIYFGEGSWLTVV.

The rearrangement links TRBV5-1 to TRBJ1-2, with TRBD1 matching 10 bases. The CDR3 runs to 13 residues. Trimming at V came to 6 bases and at J to 8 bases, leaving 7 bases not matched to a gene. From germline, CDR1 is SGHRS and CDR2 YFSETQ. The CDR3 is CASTDRGLGGYTF. In DNA, the CDR3 is TGCGCCAGCACAGACAGGGGGCTAGGGGGCTACACCTTC.

The chain's CDR3 is CASSMGQGPNQPQHF. The CDR3 coding sequence is TGTGCCAGCAGCATGGGACAGGGCCCTAATCAGCCCCAGCATTTT. This chain joins TRBV9 and TRBJ1-5, with 9 bases lining up with TRBD1. With V trimmed by 4 bases and J by 4 bases, 6 bases remained unmatched. The CDR3 totals 15 residues. In germline, CDR1 is SGDLS, CDR2 YYNGEE.

The chain joins TRBV7-6 to TRBJ1-2; 11 nucleotides match TRBD1. CDR3 length equals 15 residues. Germline CDR1 and CDR2: SGHVS and FNYEAQ. V lost 5 bases to trimming and J lost 6 bases; unmatched junction nucleotides: 8. CDR3 sequence (DNA): TGTGCCAGCAGCCGTGGGACAGGGGGGTACGATGGCTACACCTTC. Protein sequence: CASSRGTGGYDGYTF.

This chain connects TRBV7-2 to TRBJ1-3; D is possibly TRBD1 (5 bases). The CDR3 spans 15 residues. Germline lookup yields CDR1 SGHTA and CDR2 FQGNSA. V dropped 3 bases and J dropped 6 bases, with 15 bases sitting between them. CDR3 DNA: TGTGCCAGCAGCTTGAGTGGGGCTAATGAAAACACCATATATTTT. Amino acid sequence: CASSLSGANENTIYF.

The chain links TRBV7-8 to TRBJ1-5, with D uncertain. CDR1 and CDR2 (germline): SGHVS, FQNEAQ. The CDR3 has 12 amino acids. V shed 6 bases and J shed 11 bases, with 14 bases lying between them. The DNA for the CDR3 is TGTGCCAGCAGTCAACACGGCGGATCCCAGCATTTT. Translation: CASSQHGGSQHF.

The chain's CDR3 is CASSPQLESSYEQYF. DNA for the CDR3: TGTGCCAGCAGCCCCCAACTCGAAAGCTCGTACGAGCAGTACTTC. The chain carries TRBV9 and TRBJ2-7, with D unclear. Germline-derived CDR1 and CDR2 are SGDLS and YYNGEE. Trimming cost V 4 bases and J 4 bases, with 18 bases left between them. The CDR3 consists of 15 residues. The variable domain in full, completed from reference TRBV9 and TRBJ2-7, reads DSGVTQTPKHLITATGQRVTLRCSPRSGDLSVYWYQQSLDQGLQFLIQYYNGEERAKGNILERFSAQQFPDLHSELNLSSLELGDSALYFCASSPQLESSYEQYFGPGTRLTVT.

Only a few counts were recorded for this clone. The V call is TRBV11-2, the J call TRBJ1-1; D is perhaps TRBD1 (5 bases). Trimming left V 5 bases short and J 0 bases short, with 10 bases between. Germline V gene sequence: CDR1 SGHAT, CDR2 FQNNGV. This CDR3 region has 14 residues. The CDR3 sequence: CASSRDRLNTEAFF. The CDR3 DNA sequence: TGTGCCAGCAGCCGCGACAGACTGAACACTGAAGCTTTCTTT.

The count of this clone is one. The chain couples TRBV3-1 (or the pseudogene TRBV3-2) to TRBJ2-7; D uncertain. Germline-derived CDR1 and CDR2 are LGHDT and YNNKEL (reference sequence). V lost 0 bases to trimming and J lost 1 base, with 7 bases between them. The CDR3 has 14 amino acids. CDR3: CASSQERSSYEQYF. The CDR3 DNA is TGTGCCAGCAGCCAAGAGCGTAGTTCCTACGAGCAGTACTTC.

The V gene is TRBV27, the J gene TRBJ2-6; no definite D call. This CDR3 spans 14 amino acids. Germline values: CDR1 MNHEY, CDR2 SMNVEV (reference sequence). Trimming took 6 bases from V and 0 from J, leaving 6 bases between them. The CDR3 sequence is CASRRFSGANVLTF. CDR3 sequence (DNA): TGTGCCAGCAGGAGGTTCTCTGGGGCCAACGTCCTGACTTTC.

The chain joins TRBV14 to TRBJ1-3; no clear D gene. Between the trimmed V and J ends, which lost 1 base and 0 bases, there was a span of 10 bases. The V gene's germline CDR1 is SGHDN and CDR2 FVKESK. The CDR3 covers 16 residues. The CDR3 coding sequence is TGTGCCAGCAGCCAAGTCCCGGGATACTCTGGAAACACCATATATTTT. Its translation: CASSQVPGYSGNTIYF.

The gene calls are TRBV19 and TRBJ1-1; D remains unclear. CDR1 and CDR2 from the germline V gene are LNHDA and SQIVND (reference sequence). This CDR3 contains 15 residues. V lost 5 bases and J lost 3, with 16 bases in between. This CDR3 reads CASSRAPGRDTEAFF. The CDR3 nucleotides read TGTGCCAGTAGTCGGGCCCCCGGGAGAGACACTGAAGCTTTCTTT.

The chain couples TRBV5-6 to TRBJ1-1; D remains unclear. CDR3 length: 14 amino acids. Germline V CDR1 and CDR2: SGHDT, YYEEEE. Trimming removed 0 bases from V and 7 bases from J, with 13 bases in between. For the CDR3, the DNA is TGTGCCAGCAGCTTGGTCGCGGCGGCAGATGAAGCTTTCTTT. It yields the protein CASSLVAAADEAFF. The full variable domain, completed using reference TRBV5-6 and TRBJ1-1, is DAGVTQSPTHLIKTRGQQVTLRCSPKSGHDTVSWYQQALGQGPQFIFQYYEEEERQRGNFPDRFSGHQFPNYSSELNVNALLLGDSALYLCASSLVAAADEAFFGQGTRLTVV.

The chain combines TRBV7-9 with TRBJ2-3; TRBD2 matches 9 bases. The CDR3 length is 15 residues. Germline V CDR1 and CDR2: SEHNR, FQNEAQ (reference sequence). V lost 2 bases and J lost 0; bases outside the gene matches: 0. For the CDR3, the DNA is TGTGCCAGCAGCTTACTAGCGGGGAGCACAGATACGCAGTATTTT. Protein sequence: CASSLLAGSTDTQYF.